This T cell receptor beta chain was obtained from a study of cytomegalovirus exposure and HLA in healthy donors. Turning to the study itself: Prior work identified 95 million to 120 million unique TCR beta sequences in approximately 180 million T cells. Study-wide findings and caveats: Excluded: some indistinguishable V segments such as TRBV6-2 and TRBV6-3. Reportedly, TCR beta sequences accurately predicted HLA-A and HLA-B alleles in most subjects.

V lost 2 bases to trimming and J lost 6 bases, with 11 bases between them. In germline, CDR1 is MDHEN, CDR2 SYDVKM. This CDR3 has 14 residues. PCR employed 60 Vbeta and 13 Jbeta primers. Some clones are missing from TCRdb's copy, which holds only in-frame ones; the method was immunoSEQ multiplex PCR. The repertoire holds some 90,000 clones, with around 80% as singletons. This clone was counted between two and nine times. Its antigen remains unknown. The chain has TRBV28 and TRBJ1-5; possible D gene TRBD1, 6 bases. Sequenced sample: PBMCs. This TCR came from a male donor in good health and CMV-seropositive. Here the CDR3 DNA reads TGTGCCAGCAGTTTACCAGGGGTGGCTCAGCCCCAGCATTTT. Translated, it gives CASSLPGVAQPQHF.